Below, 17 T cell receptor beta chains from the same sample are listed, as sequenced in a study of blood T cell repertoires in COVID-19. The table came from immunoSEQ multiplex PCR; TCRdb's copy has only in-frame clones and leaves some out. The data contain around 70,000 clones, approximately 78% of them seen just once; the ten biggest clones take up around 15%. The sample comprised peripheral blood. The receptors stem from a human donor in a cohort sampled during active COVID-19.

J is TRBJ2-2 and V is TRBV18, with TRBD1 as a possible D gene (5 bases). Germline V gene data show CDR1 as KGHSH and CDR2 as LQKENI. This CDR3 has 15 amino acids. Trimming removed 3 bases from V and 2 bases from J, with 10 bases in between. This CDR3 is CASSPGGQNTGELFF. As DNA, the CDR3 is TGTGCCAGCTCACCGGGCGGACAAAACACCGGGGAGCTGTTTTTT.

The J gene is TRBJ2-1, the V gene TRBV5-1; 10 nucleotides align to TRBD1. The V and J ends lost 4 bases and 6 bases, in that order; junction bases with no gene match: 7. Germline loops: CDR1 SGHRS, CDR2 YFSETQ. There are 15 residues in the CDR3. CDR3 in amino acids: CASSDRTGGVNEQFF. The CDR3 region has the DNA TGCGCCAGCAGCGACCGGACAGGGGGGGTCAATGAGCAGTTCTTC.

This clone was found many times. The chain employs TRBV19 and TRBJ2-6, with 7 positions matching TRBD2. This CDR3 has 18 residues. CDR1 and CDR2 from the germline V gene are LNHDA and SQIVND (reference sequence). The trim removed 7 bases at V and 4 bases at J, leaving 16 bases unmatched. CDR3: CASIGNPGLPSGANVLTF. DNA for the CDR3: TGTGCCAGTATCGGGAACCCGGGACTACCCTCAGGGGCCAACGTCCTGACTTTC.

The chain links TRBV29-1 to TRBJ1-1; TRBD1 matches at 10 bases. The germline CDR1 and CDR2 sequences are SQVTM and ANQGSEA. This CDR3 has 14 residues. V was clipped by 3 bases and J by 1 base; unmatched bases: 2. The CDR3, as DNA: TGCAGCGTTGAGAGGACAGGGGGGAACACTGAAGCTTTCTTT. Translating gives CSVERTGGNTEAFF.

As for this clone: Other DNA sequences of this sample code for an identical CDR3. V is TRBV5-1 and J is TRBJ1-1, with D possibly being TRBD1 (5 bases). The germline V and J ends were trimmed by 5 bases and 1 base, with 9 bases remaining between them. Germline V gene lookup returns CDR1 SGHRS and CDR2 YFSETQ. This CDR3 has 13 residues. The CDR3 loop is CASRRTGNTEAFF. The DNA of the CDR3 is TGCGCCAGCAGGAGAACAGGGAACACTGAAGCTTTCTTT.

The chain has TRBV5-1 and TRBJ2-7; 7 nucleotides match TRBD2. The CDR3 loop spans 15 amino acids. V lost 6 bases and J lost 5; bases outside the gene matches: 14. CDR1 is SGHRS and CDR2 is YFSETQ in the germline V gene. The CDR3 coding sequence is TGCGCCAGCACCCTCCGGGGCGGGAGCCTGGACGAGCAGTACTTC. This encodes CASTLRGGSLDEQYF.

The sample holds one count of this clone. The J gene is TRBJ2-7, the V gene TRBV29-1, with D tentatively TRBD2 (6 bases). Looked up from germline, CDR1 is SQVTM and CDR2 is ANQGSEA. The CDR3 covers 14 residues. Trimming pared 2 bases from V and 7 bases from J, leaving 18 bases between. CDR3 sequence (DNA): TGCAGCGTTGAAAATACGGGACTCGGTGAGGAGCAGTACTTC. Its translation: CSVENTGLGEEQYF.

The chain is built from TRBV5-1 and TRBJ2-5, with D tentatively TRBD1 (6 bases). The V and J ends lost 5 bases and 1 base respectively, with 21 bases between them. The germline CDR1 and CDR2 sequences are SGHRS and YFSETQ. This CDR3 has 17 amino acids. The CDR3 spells CASSFGTSPTTQETQYF. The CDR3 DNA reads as TGCGCCAGCAGTTTTGGGACATCCCCAACGACCCAAGAGACCCAGTACTTC.

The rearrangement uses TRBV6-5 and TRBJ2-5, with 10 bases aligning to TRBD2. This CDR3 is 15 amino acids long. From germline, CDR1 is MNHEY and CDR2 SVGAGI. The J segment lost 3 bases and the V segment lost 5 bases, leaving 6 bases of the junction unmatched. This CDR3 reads CASSTSGTPKETQYF. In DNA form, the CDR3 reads TGTGCCAGCAGTACTAGCGGGACACCCAAAGAGACCCAGTACTTC.

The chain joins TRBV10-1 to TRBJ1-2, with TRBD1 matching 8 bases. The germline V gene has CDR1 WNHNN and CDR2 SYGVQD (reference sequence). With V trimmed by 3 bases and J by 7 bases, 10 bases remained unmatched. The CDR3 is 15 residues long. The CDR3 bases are TGCGCCAGCAGTGATGGGACAGGAGCGAGCATTGGCTACACCTTC. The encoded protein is CASSDGTGASIGYTF.

The CDR3 DNA reads as TGTGCCAGCAGTTACAAGGGACAGGGCGACTATGGCTACACCTTC. Amino acid sequence: CASSYKGQGDYGYTF. This chain connects TRBV6-5 to TRBJ1-2, with 9 bases lining up with TRBD1. CDR3 length: 15 amino acids. Germline CDR1 reads MNHEY; CDR2 reads SVGAGI. The junction had 4 bases not matched to a gene; V was cut back by 2 bases and J by 3 bases.

As DNA, the CDR3 is TGCGCCAGCAGCCAAAGTTTGTCGGGACAGGGCGTCTATGGCTACACCTTC. Its protein is CASSQSLSGQGVYGYTF. The chain carries TRBV4-1 and TRBJ1-2, with 9 positions matching TRBD1. With V trimmed by 2 bases and J by 4 bases, 11 bases remained unmatched. Germline V lookup: CDR1 MGHRA, CDR2 YSYEKL. The CDR3 is 17 residues long.

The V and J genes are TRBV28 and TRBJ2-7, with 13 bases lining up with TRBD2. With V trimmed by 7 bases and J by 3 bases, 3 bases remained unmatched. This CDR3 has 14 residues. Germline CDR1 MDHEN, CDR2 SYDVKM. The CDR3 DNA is TGTGCCAGCACCCGGACTAGCGGGAGCTACGAGCAGTACTTC. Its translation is CASTRTSGSYEQYF.

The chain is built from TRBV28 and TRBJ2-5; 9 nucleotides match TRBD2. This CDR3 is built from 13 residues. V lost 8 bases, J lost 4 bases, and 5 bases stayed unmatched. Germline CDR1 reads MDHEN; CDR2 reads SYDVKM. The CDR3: CASGGRAGETQYF. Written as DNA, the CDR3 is TGTGCCAGCGGCGGGAGGGCAGGAGAGACCCAGTACTTC.

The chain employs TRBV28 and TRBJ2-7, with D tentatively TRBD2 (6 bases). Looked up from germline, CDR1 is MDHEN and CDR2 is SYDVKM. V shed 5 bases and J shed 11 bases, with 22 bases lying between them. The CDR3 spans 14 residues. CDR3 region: CASSPPGTPQSKYF. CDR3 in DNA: TGTGCCAGCAGTCCTCCCGGGACTCCCCAGTCAAAGTACTTC.

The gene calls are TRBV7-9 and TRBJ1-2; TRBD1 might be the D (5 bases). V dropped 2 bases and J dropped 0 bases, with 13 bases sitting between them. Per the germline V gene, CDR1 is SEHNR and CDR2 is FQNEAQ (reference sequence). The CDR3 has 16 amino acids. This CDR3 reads CASSLIQTDSNYGYTF. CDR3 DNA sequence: TGTGCCAGCAGCTTAATCCAGACAGACTCTAACTATGGCTACACCTTC.

The chain's CDR3 is CATSKASGKDTQYF. CDR3 sequence (DNA): TGTGCCACCAGCAAGGCTAGCGGGAAAGATACGCAGTATTTT. The chain carries TRBV15 and TRBJ2-3; TRBD2 aligns across 9 bases. V dropped 4 bases and J dropped 5; count of bases not matched to a gene: 4. The CDR3 length is 14 residues. Germline loops: CDR1 LNHNV, CDR2 YYDKDF (reference sequence).